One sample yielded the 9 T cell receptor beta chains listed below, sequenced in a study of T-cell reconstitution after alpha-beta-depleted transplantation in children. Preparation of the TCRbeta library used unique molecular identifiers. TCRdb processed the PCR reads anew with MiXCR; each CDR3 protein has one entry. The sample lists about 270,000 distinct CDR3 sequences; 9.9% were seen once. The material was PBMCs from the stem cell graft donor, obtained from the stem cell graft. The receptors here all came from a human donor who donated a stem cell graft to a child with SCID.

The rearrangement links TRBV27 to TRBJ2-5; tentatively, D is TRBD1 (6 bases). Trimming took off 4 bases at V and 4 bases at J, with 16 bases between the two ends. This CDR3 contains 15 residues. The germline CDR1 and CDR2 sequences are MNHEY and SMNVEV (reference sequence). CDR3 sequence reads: CASSSPNRVRETQYF. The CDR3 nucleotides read TGTGCCAGCAGTTCACCCAACAGGGTCCGAGAGACCCAGTACTTC.

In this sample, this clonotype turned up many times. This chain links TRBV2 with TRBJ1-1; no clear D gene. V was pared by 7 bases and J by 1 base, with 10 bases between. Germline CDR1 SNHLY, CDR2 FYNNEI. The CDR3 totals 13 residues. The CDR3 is CASTFDSNTEAFF. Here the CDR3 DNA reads TGTGCCAGCACCTTTGATTCGAACACTGAAGCTTTCTTT.

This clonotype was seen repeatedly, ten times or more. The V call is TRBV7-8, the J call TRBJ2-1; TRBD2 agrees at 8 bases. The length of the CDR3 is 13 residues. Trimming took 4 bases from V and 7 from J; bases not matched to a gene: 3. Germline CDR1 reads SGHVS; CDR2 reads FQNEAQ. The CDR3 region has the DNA TGTGCCAGCAGCTACCGGGGGGGGAATGAGCAGTTCTTC. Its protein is CASSYRGGNEQFF.

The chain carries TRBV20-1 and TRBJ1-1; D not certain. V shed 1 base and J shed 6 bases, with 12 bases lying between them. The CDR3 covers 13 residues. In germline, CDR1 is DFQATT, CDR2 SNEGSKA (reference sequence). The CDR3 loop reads CSARVNGLAEAFF. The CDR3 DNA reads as TGCAGTGCTAGAGTTAACGGGTTGGCTGAAGCTTTCTTT.

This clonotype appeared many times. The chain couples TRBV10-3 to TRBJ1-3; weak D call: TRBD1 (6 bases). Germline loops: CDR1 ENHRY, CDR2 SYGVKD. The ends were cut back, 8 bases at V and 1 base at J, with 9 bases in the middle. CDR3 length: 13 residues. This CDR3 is CAIGGPSGNTIYF. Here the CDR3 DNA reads TGTGCCATCGGGGGCCCTTCTGGAAACACCATATATTTT.

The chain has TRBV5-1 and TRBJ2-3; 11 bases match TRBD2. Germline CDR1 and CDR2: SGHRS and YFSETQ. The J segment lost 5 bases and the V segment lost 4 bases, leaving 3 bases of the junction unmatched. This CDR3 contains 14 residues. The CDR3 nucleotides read TGCGCCAGCAGCCTGACTAGCGGGGTAGATACGCAGTATTTT. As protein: CASSLTSGVDTQYF.

CDR3 in DNA: TGCAGTGCCCATCGAGGGACTAGAGGGACCGGGGAGCTGTTTTTT. Protein sequence: CSAHRGTRGTGELFF. The V call is TRBV20-1, the J call TRBJ2-2, with 8 bases that match TRBD2. Germline-derived CDR1 and CDR2 are DFQATT and SNEGSKA (reference sequence). J was trimmed by 5 bases and V by 6 bases; bases with no gene match: 11. The CDR3 consists of 15 residues.

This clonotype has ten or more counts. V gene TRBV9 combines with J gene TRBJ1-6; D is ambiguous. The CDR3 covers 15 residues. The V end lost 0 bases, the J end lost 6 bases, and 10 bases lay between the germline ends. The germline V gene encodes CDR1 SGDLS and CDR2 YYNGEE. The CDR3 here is CASSVGGTPNSPLHF. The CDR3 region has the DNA TGTGCCAGCAGCGTAGGGGGTACTCCTAATTCACCCCTCCACTTT.

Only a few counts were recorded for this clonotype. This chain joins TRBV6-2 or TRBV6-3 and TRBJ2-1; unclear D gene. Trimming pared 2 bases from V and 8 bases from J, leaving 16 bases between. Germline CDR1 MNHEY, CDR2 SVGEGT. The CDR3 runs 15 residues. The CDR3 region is CASSYGPNPSDEQFF. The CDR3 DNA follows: TGTGCCAGCAGTTACGGGCCTAACCCCTCCGATGAGCAGTTCTTC.